Below are 22 T cell receptor beta chains sequenced from a single sample in a study of T-cell memory formation after mild COVID-19. A single record per CDR3 protein comes from TCRdb applying MiXCR to the 5' RACE reads. The table includes about 260,000 distinct CDR3 sequences, under 8.5% detected once. Sequenced sample: PBMCs or a T cell subset sorted from them (not recorded which). The receptors come from a man between 18 and 29 years old who had mild COVID-19 (a few samples of this study predate the infection). Cell type and time point are not known.

This clonotype was detected ten times or more. The chain carries TRBV28 and TRBJ2-4; 7 bases agree with TRBD2. The junction had 3 bases not matched to a gene; V was cut back by 3 bases and J by 1 base. Germline values: CDR1 MDHEN, CDR2 SYDVKM. The CDR3 is 15 amino acids. CDR3 in DNA: TGTGCCAGCAGTTTTGGGGGGGTTGCCAAAAACATTCAGTACTTC. Its translation: CASSFGGVAKNIQYF.

This clonotype occurred a few times. The chain joins TRBV28 to TRBJ1-2, with 8 nucleotides matching TRBD1. CDR3 size: 12 residues. Germline lookup yields CDR1 MDHEN and CDR2 SYDVKM. J gave up 8 bases and V 4 bases, and 3 bases lay outside the gene matches. For the CDR3, the DNA is TGTGCCAGCAGTTCGGACAGGGTGGGCTACACCTTC. Its protein product is CASSSDRVGYTF.

The chain couples TRBV5-6 to TRBJ2-7, with 8 bases fitting TRBD2. The CDR3 contains 15 residues. V lost 0 bases, J lost 5 bases, and 7 bases stayed unmatched. Germline CDR1 and CDR2: SGHDT and YYEEEE. The CDR3 nucleotides read TGTGCCAGCAGCTTGGCCACGGGGGGGTGGAACGAGCAGTACGTC. Translation gives CASSLATGGWNEQYV.

The CDR3 DNA follows: TGTGCCAGCAGCGACCGATTTGGGGTCGGGGACACTGAAGCTTTCTTT. Its protein is CASSDRFGVGDTEAFF. This chain links TRBV7-9 with TRBJ1-1, with unresolved D. Germline V lookup: CDR1 SEHNR, CDR2 FQNEAQ (reference sequence). The V end lost 5 bases, the J end lost 3 bases, and 19 bases lay between the germline ends. This CDR3 contains 16 residues.

This clonotype has more than one count but fewer than ten. At one end the junction does not follow the germline gene, possibly because of a read error. The chain employs TRBV5-1 and TRBJ2-1, with a weak D call TRBD2 (7 bases). This CDR3 comprises 16 residues. The germline gives CDR1 SGHRS, CDR2 YFSETQ. The CDR3 is CASRLEGGAGYNEQFF. Written as DNA, the CDR3 is TGCGCCAGCAGGTTGGAAGGGGGGGCTGGTTACAATGAGCAGTTCTTC.

This clonotype has at least ten counts. The genes are TRBV29-1 and TRBJ2-3, with D perhaps TRBD2 (6 bases). V lost 6 bases to trimming and J lost 0 bases, with 13 bases between them. Germline V CDR1 and CDR2: SQVTM, ANQGSEA. This CDR3 contains 14 residues. The CDR3 sequence is CSVLRESSTDTQYF. The CDR3 DNA is TGCAGCGTCCTTCGGGAGTCTAGCACAGATACGCAGTATTTT.

This clonotype was recorded a few times. The chain is built from TRBV3-1 and TRBJ2-1, with D uncertain. Trimming pared 0 bases from V and 10 bases from J, leaving 13 bases between. CDR3 length: 14 residues. CDR1 and CDR2 (germline): LGHDT, YNNKEL (reference sequence). The CDR3 loop reads CASSQDHRPGEQFF. The CDR3 DNA sequence: TGTGCCAGCAGCCAAGATCATCGGCCGGGCGAGCAGTTCTTC.

The chain carries TRBV29-1 and TRBJ2-3; possible D gene TRBD1, 6 bases. The CDR3 extends over 13 amino acids. From germline, CDR1 is SQVTM and CDR2 ANQGSEA. With 4 bases removed from V and 4 bases from J, the gap between germline ends came to 12 bases. In DNA, the CDR3 is TGCAGCGTTGTGAACAGGGCCGCAGATACGCAGTATTTT. Protein sequence: CSVVNRAADTQYF.

A few counts support this clonotype. The V call is TRBV7-2, the J call TRBJ2-3, with 7 positions matching TRBD1. After removal of 8 bases from V and 4 bases from J, the junction contained 12 bases not matched to a gene. This CDR3 spans 15 amino acids. The germline V gene has CDR1 SGHTA and CDR2 FQGNSA. DNA of the CDR3: TGTGCCAGCCAGATTGGAACAGGGGTATCAGATACGCAGTATTTT. It is translated as CASQIGTGVSDTQYF.

The chain joins TRBV9 to TRBJ1-1; D gene unclear. Between the trimmed V and J ends, which lost 1 base and 1 base, there was a span of 8 bases. The V gene's germline CDR1 is SGDLS and CDR2 YYNGEE. The CDR3 contains 14 residues. CDR3 amino acids: CASSVSSGNTEAFF. Here the CDR3 DNA reads TGTGCCAGCAGCGTATCATCGGGGAACACTGAAGCTTTCTTT.

This clonotype was seen only a few times. This rearrangement joins TRBV29-1 to TRBJ2-3; D is unclear. CDR1 is SQVTM, CDR2 ANQGSEA, per germline. V shed 3 bases and J shed 3 bases, with 10 bases lying between them. This CDR3 is built from 13 residues. As DNA, the CDR3 is TGCAGCGTTGACCGCTCCAGGACAGATACGCAGTATTTT. Translating gives CSVDRSRTDTQYF.

A few counts support this clonotype. The chain has TRBV24-1 and TRBJ2-2, with D hard to call. Trimming shortened V by 1 base and J by 0 bases, and 2 bases separated the two germline ends. There are 14 residues in the CDR3. Germline values: CDR1 KGHDR, CDR2 SFDVKD. CDR3 amino acids: CATSDLTNTGELFF. CDR3 sequence (DNA): TGTGCCACCAGTGATTTAACGAACACCGGGGAGCTGTTTTTT.

The J gene is TRBJ1-1, the V gene TRBV15, with TRBD1 matching over 10 bases. Germline V gene lookup returns CDR1 LNHNV and CDR2 YYDKDF (reference sequence). The trim removed 2 bases at V and 2 bases at J, leaving 5 bases unmatched. The CDR3 consists of 16 residues. Here the CDR3 reads CATSRPGTGVNTEAFF. CDR3 nucleotide sequence: TGTGCCACCAGCAGACCCGGGACAGGGGTAAACACTGAAGCTTTCTTT.

This clonotype appeared a few times. V gene TRBV7-2 combines with J gene TRBJ2-2, with no clear D. With 6 bases removed from V and 7 bases from J, the gap between germline ends came to 12 bases. The CDR3 is 13 residues long. Germline CDR1 is SGHTA and CDR2 is FQGNSA. The CDR3 loop reads CASRHSEHGELFF. As DNA, the CDR3 is TGTGCCAGCAGACACAGTGAGCACGGGGAGCTGTTTTTT. The full variable domain, its missing parts supplied by reference TRBV7-2 and TRBJ2-2, is GAGVSQSPSNKVTEKGKDVELRCDPISGHTALYWYRQSLGQGLEFLIYFQGNSAPDKSGLPSDRFSAERTGGSVSTLTIQRTQQEDSAVYLCASRHSEHGELFFGEGSRLTVL.

The chain joins TRBV7-9 to TRBJ2-1; weak D call: TRBD1 (6 bases). From germline, CDR1 is SEHNR and CDR2 FQNEAQ (reference sequence). The CDR3 runs 17 residues. The V gene lost 2 bases and the J gene lost 5 bases, with 19 bases spanning the gap. CDR3 in DNA: TGTGCCAGCAGCTTATCAGGGGCCGGTGGCCTCGACAATGAGCAGTTCTTC. Encoded protein: CASSLSGAGGLDNEQFF.

This clonotype was picked up many times. The rearrangement uses TRBV12-3 or TRBV12-4 and TRBJ2-7, with TRBD1 matching over 7 bases. This CDR3 comprises 14 residues. The trim removed 9 bases at V and 0 bases at J, leaving 8 bases unmatched. CDR3 in DNA: TGTGCCAGTAGGGGGCAGGGTCTCTCCTACGAGCAGTACTTC. Encoded protein: CASRGQGLSYEQYF.

This clonotype was counted many times. The V call is TRBV5-1, the J call TRBJ2-3; 12 nucleotides align to TRBD2. CDR1 and CDR2 from the germline V gene are SGHRS and YFSETQ. The CDR3 consists of 15 residues. J lost 4 bases, V lost 4 bases, and 4 bases had no gene match. This chain's CDR3 is CASSRTSGVSDTQYF. DNA for the CDR3: TGCGCCAGCAGCAGGACTAGCGGGGTATCAGATACGCAGTATTTT.

This clonotype was seen only a few times. This chain connects TRBV7-2 to TRBJ2-7, with no clear D. The CDR3 length is 13 residues. Trimming removed 1 base at V and 5 bases at J, with 9 bases between. From germline, CDR1 is SGHTA and CDR2 FQGNSA. The CDR3 DNA follows: TGTGCCAGCAGCTTAGGATCTGGGAACGAGCAGTACTTC. Residues: CASSLGSGNEQYF. The variable domain in full, completed from reference TRBV7-2 and TRBJ2-7, reads GAGVSQSPSNKVTEKGKDVELRCDPISGHTALYWYRQSLGQGLEFLIYFQGNSAPDKSGLPSDRFSAERTGGSVSTLTIQRTQQEDSAVYLCASSLGSGNEQYFGPGTRLTVT.

At least ten counts were recorded for this clonotype. The chain is built from TRBV28 and TRBJ2-6; weak D call: TRBD1 (6 bases). The CDR3 is 15 amino acids. Deletions cut 3 bases from V and 3 bases from J, with 9 bases between. Germline loops: CDR1 MDHEN, CDR2 SYDVKM. The CDR3 reads CASSLQGSGANVLTF. For the CDR3, the DNA is TGTGCCAGCAGTTTGCAGGGGAGTGGGGCCAACGTCCTGACTTTC. Based on the CDR3 plus reference TRBV28 and TRBJ2-6, the full variable domain is DVKVTQSSRYLVKRTGEKVFLECVQDMDHENMFWYRQDPGLGLRLIYFSYDVKMKEKGDIPEGYSVSREKKERFSLILESASTNQTSMYLCASSLQGSGANVLTFGAGSRLTVL.

The sample holds many counts of this clonotype. The chain joins TRBV7-2 to TRBJ2-3; 12 bases align to TRBD2. The CDR3 consists of 18 residues. V lost 0 bases, J lost 2 bases, and 6 bases stayed unmatched. Germline V gene data show CDR1 as SGHTA and CDR2 as FQGNSA. For the CDR3, the DNA is TGTGCCAGCAGCTTAGCACCTAGCGGGAGGGGGCTCACAGATACGCAGTATTTT. It translates to CASSLAPSGRGLTDTQYF.

The chain links TRBV10-1 to TRBJ1-1, with D unclear. The CDR3 consists of 15 residues. With 0 bases removed from V and 0 bases from J, the gap between germline ends came to 8 bases. Germline CDR1 is WNHNN and CDR2 is SYGVQD (reference sequence). The CDR3 DNA is TGCGCCAGCAGTGAGTCGGCAGCCATGAACACTGAAGCTTTCTTT. This translates into CASSESAAMNTEAFF.

This clonotype was detected many times. The chain links TRBV4-1 to TRBJ2-5; 11 bases map to TRBD2. Germline V lookup: CDR1 MGHRA, CDR2 YSYEKL. The V and J ends lost 5 bases and 2 bases, in that order; junction bases with no gene match: 10. The CDR3 is 17 amino acids. In nucleotides, the CDR3 is TGCGCCAGCAGCAAAAGACTAGCGGGGAATTTTCAAGAGACCCAGTACTTC. It translates to CASSKRLAGNFQETQYF.